This T cell receptor beta chain originates from a study of T cell responses to AZD1222 COVID-19 vaccine. Across the study: Pooled together were second doses at about 4 or about 12 weeks. Study observations and caveats: The study identified only five or six AZD1222 recipients as seropositive at baseline. No repertoire was sampled before or during the peak T cell response, only after it. Donors were chiefly white British, with a greater number of females, and clonal diversity was perhaps underestimated.

Clones were read by immunoSEQ multiplex PCR, and TCRdb kept only the in-frame ones, dropping some. Among fewer than 120,000 clones listed, around 90% were seen once. This clone was found once. Its antigen is as yet unknown. The material sequenced was peripheral blood, taken on day 0 of AZD1222 vaccination. This TCR came from an adult in good health.

CDR3 sequence reads: CASTLPANTGELFF. DNA for the CDR3: TGTGCCAGCACCCTTCCGGCGAACACCGGGGAGCTGTTTTTT. The chain couples TRBV6-5 to TRBJ2-2; D not certain. The CDR3 totals 14 residues. V shed 7 bases and J shed 0 bases, with 9 bases lying between them. Germline CDR1 is MNHEY and CDR2 is SVGAGI.